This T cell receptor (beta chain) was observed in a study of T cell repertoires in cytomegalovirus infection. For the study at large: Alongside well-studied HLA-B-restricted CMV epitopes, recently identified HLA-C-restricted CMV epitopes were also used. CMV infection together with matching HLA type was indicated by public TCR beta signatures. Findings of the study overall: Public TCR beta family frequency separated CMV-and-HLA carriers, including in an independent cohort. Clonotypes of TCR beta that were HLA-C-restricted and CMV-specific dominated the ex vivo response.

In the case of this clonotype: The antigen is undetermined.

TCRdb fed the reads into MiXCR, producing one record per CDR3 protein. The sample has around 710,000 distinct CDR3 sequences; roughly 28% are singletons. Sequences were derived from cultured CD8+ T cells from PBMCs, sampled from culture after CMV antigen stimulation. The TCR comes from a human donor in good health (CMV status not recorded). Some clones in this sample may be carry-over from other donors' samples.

CDR3 nucleotide sequence: TGTGCCAGCAGTTCTCAGGTATTTACTGAAGCTTTCTTT. Protein: CASSSQVFTEAFF. This sequence joins TRBV27 and TRBJ1-1; D remains ambiguous. Trimming left V 4 bases short and J 5 bases short, with 11 bases between. CDR1 and CDR2 (germline): MNHEY, SMNVEV (reference sequence). The CDR3 sequence is 13 residues long.